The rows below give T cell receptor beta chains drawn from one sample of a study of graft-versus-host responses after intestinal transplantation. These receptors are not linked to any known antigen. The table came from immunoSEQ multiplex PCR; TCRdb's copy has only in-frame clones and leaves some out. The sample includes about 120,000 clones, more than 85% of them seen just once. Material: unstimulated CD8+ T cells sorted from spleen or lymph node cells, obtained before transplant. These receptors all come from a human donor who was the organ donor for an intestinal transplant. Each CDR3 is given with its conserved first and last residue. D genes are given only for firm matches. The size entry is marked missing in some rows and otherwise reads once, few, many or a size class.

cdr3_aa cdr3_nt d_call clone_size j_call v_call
CASSLFGGGSNTEAFF TGTGCCAGCAGCCTATTTGGTGGGGGCTCGAACACTGAAGCTTTCTTT NA NA TRBJ1-1 TRBV7-6
CASSHVRAGGQDQPQHF TGCGCCAGCAGCCACGTGCGTGCAGGGGGCCAGGATCAGCCCCAGCATTTT TRBD1 NA TRBJ1-5 TRBV4-1
CASAPRGVTYEQYF TGTGCCAGTGCCCCACGCGGGGTAACCTACGAGCAGTACTTC NA NA TRBJ2-7 TRBV6-5
CAISEYSLAGGTSSYNEQFF TGTGCCATCAGTGAGTATTCGCTAGCGGGGGGGACCAGCTCCTACAATGAGCAGTTCTTC TRBD2 NA TRBJ2-1 TRBV10-3
CASSEFGQNQPQHF TGTGCCAGCAGTGAATTTGGTCAGAATCAGCCCCAGCATTTT NA few TRBJ1-5 TRBV6-1
CASNRGVLGSYEQYF TGCGCCAGCAACAGGGGGGTCCTTGGCTCCTACGAGCAGTACTTC TRBD1 NA TRBJ2-7 TRBV5-1
CASSPGQGPYEQYF TGTGCCAGCAGCCCAGGACAGGGGCCCTACGAGCAGTACTTC TRBD1 NA TRBJ2-7 TRBV9
CASSASGRDEQYF TGTGCCAGCTCAGCCAGCGGGAGGGACGAGCAGTACTTC TRBD2 NA TRBJ2-7 TRBV9
CASSLRGAQGEQYF TGTGCCAGCAGTTTACGGGGGGCCCAGGGGGAGCAGTACTTC NA NA TRBJ2-7 TRBV27
CASSQTGTIPYEQYF TGCGCCAGCAGCCAAACCGGGACTATACCCTACGAGCAGTACTTC TRBD2 NA TRBJ2-7 TRBV4-1
CASRPRDRGYEQYF TGTGCCAGCAGACCCCGGGACAGGGGTTACGAGCAGTACTTC TRBD1 few TRBJ2-7 TRBV6-6
CASSFRDRGIYEQYF TGTGCCAGCAGTTTCCGGGACAGGGGCATATACGAGCAGTACTTC TRBD1 NA TRBJ2-7 TRBV28
CASSLEEVAGNTIYF TGCGCCAGCAGCCTCGAGGAGGTAGCTGGAAACACCATATATTTT NA few TRBJ1-3 TRBV4-1
CAWSPPQGPNEKLFF TGTGCCTGGAGTCCCCCCCAGGGACCTAATGAAAAACTGTTTTTT NA NA TRBJ1-4 TRBV30
CASSDWDRAVETQYF TGTGCCAGCAGTGATTGGGACAGGGCCGTAGAGACCCAGTACTTC TRBD1 NA TRBJ2-5 TRBV6-1
CASSLVGLPGSYEQYF TGTGCCAGCAGCTTAGTGGGCCTACCGGGCTCCTACGAGCAGTACTTC NA NA TRBJ2-7 TRBV7-2
CASSRGLGNTDTQYF TGTGCCAGCAGCCGAGGCCTGGGGAACACAGATACGCAGTATTTT NA NA TRBJ2-3 TRBV28
CASSPATGKGYTF TGTGCCAGCAGTCCCGCGACAGGGAAAGGCTACACCTTC TRBD1 NA TRBJ1-2 TRBV25-1
CAWKGTLNTEAFF TGTGCCTGGAAGGGCACCTTGAACACTGAAGCTTTCTTT NA NA TRBJ1-1 TRBV30
CASSEGERDYYNEQFF TGTGCCAGCAGTGAAGGGGAGCGGGATTACTACAATGAGCAGTTCTTC TRBD2 NA TRBJ2-1 TRBV2
CASSRRTGNTEAFF TGCGCCAGCAGCCGACGGACAGGGAACACTGAAGCTTTCTTT TRBD1 NA TRBJ1-1 TRBV5-1
CASSDGNEQYF TGCGCCAGCAGTGATGGAAACGAGCAGTACTTC NA once TRBJ2-7 TRBV10-2
CASSETGSGNTIYF TGTGCCAGCAGCGAGACAGGGTCCGGAAACACCATATATTTT TRBD1 NA TRBJ1-3 TRBV9
CASSKKYRQDSNEKLFF TGTGCCAGCAGCAAAAAGTATCGACAGGACTCTAATGAAAAACTGTTTTTT NA NA TRBJ1-4 TRBV21-1
CASSPLVGPDTQYF TGTGCCAGCAGCCCCCTGGTGGGCCCAGATACGCAGTATTTT NA once TRBJ2-3 TRBV4-2
CASWGANYGYTF TGTGCCAGCTGGGGGGCTAACTATGGCTACACCTTC NA NA TRBJ1-2 TRBV6-5
CASSFGQGGYTQYF TGTGCCAGCAGCTTCGGACAGGGTGGTTATACGCAGTATTTT TRBD1 NA TRBJ2-3 TRBV5-6
CASSLNLGLAGPTATDTQYF TGTGCCAGCAGCCTAAACCTGGGACTAGCGGGTCCCACGGCGACAGATACGCAGTATTTT TRBD2 NA TRBJ2-3 TRBV28
CASSQDDRVSYEQYF TGCGCCAGCAGCCAAGACGACAGGGTCAGCTACGAGCAGTACTTC TRBD1 NA TRBJ2-7 TRBV4-1
CASQDVMNTEAFF TGTGCCAGCCAGGACGTCATGAACACTGAAGCTTTCTTT NA NA TRBJ1-1 TRBV28
CASSPYTSGTQETQYF TGTGCCAGCAGTCCCTATACTAGCGGGACGCAAGAGACCCAGTACTTC TRBD2 once TRBJ2-5 TRBV27
CAISDSGPGGSYNSPLHF TGTGCCATCAGTGATTCCGGACCCGGCGGGTCCTATAATTCACCCCTCCACTTT NA NA TRBJ1-6 TRBV10-3
CASSGLGRYEQYF TGTGCCAGCAGTGGCCTTGGAAGGTACGAGCAGTACTTC NA NA TRBJ2-7 TRBV27
CASSPPRDRGSYEQYF TGTGCCAGCAGCCCACCCCGGGACAGGGGTTCCTACGAGCAGTACTTC TRBD1 NA TRBJ2-7 TRBV7-9
CASSLSYRDPETQYF TGTGCCAGCAGTTTATCCTACAGGGACCCAGAGACCCAGTACTTC NA NA TRBJ2-5 TRBV27
CASSSGQGDTEAFF TGTGCCAGCAGCTCAGGACAGGGGGACACTGAAGCTTTCTTT TRBD1 NA TRBJ1-1 TRBV7-9
CASRHHRGDTEAFF TGTGCCAGCAGACACCACCGGGGAGACACTGAAGCTTTCTTT NA NA TRBJ1-1 TRBV7-2
CASSQDSSGGNEQFF TGTGCCAGCAGCCAAGATTCTAGCGGGGGGAATGAGCAGTTCTTC TRBD2 NA TRBJ2-1 TRBV4-2
CASSLWPGELFF TGCGCCAGCAGCTTGTGGCCCGGGGAGCTGTTTTTT NA NA TRBJ2-2 TRBV5-1
CASSQEGSRYHPGANVLTF TGCGCCAGCAGCCAAGAAGGTTCAAGATACCATCCTGGGGCCAACGTCCTGACTTTC NA NA TRBJ2-6 TRBV4-1
CASSQEDTVRWGNEKLFF TGTGCCAGCAGCCAAGAAGACACAGTAAGGTGGGGGAATGAAAAACTGTTTTTT NA NA TRBJ1-4 TRBV4-2
CASSPREGSNQPQHF TGTGCCAGCAGTCCCCGGGAGGGCAGCAATCAGCCCCAGCATTTT NA NA TRBJ1-5 TRBV28
CASSSLRGRVNEKLFF TGTGCCAGCAGCTCCTTGCGGGGACGGGTTAATGAAAAACTGTTTTTT NA once TRBJ1-4 TRBV12-1
CASSIGSYEQYF TGTGCCAGTAGTATAGGCTCCTACGAGCAGTACTTC NA NA TRBJ2-7 TRBV19
CASSQTSDYEQYF TGCGCCAGCAGCCAAACTAGCGACTACGAGCAGTACTTC TRBD2 NA TRBJ2-7 TRBV4-1
CASSIGGGDYLFYEQYF TGTGCCAGCAGCATAGGTGGGGGAGACTACCTATTCTACGAGCAGTACTTC NA NA TRBJ2-7 TRBV5-8
CASSPGHFQETQYF TGTGCCAGCAGCCCCGGACACTTCCAAGAGACCCAGTACTTC NA once TRBJ2-5 TRBV2
CAISPSGSYEQYF TGTGCCATCAGTCCTAGCGGCAGCTACGAGCAGTACTTC TRBD2 NA TRBJ2-7 TRBV10-3
CASSPLDRVGANVLTF TGTGCCAGCAGTCCCCTGGACAGGGTCGGGGCCAACGTCCTGACTTTC TRBD1 NA TRBJ2-6 TRBV6-6
CASSYAGASGNEQFF TGTGCCAGCAGTTATGCAGGGGCTTCGGGCAATGAGCAGTTCTTC NA once TRBJ2-1 TRBV27
CASSQDRWGPMNTEAFF TGCGCCAGCAGCCAAGATCGTTGGGGGCCCATGAACACTGAAGCTTTCTTT NA once TRBJ1-1 TRBV4-1